The clone carrying this TCR beta chain was seen just once. Its antigen is not known. These data originate in a study of cytomegalovirus exposure and HLA in healthy donors. In germline, CDR1 is SGHKS, CDR2 YYEKEE (reference sequence). Between the trimmed V and J ends, which lost 5 bases and 2 bases, there was a span of 7 bases. This CDR3 region has 12 residues. Sequencing was performed with immunoSEQ multiplex PCR; in TCRdb, only in-frame clones are kept and a portion is missing. The table has about 120,000 clones, around 90% seen once. Overall study findings and caveats: Published work reported that the classifier diagnosed cytomegalovirus status with high specificity and sensitivity.

J is TRBJ2-5 and V is TRBV5-5; no definite D call. The receptor comes from a young woman in good health and CMV-seronegative. The source material was PBMCs. CDR3 region: CASRSEQETQYF. CDR3 DNA: TGTGCCAGCAGATCGGAGCAAGAGACCCAGTACTTC.